One and the same sample provided the 24 T cell receptor beta chains below, sequenced in a study of OX40 agonist ivuxolimab in advanced cancers. Produced via immunoSEQ multiplex PCR; TCRdb's table is partial and in-frame only. The sample contains around 64,000 clones, about 80% of which appear only once. Specimen: CD4+ or CD8+ T cells sorted from blood, collected in a trial of the OX40 agonist ivuxolimab. The receptors stem from an adult with an advanced solid tumor such as melanoma, head and neck, liver or kidney cancer.

The rearrangement joins TRBV19 to TRBJ2-7; D may be TRBD2 (6 bases). Between the trimmed V and J ends, which lost 3 bases and 0 bases, there was a span of 15 bases. This CDR3 comprises 16 residues. CDR1 and CDR2 (germline): LNHDA, SQIVND (reference sequence). For the CDR3, the DNA is TGTGCCAGTAGTATCATGTTAGCGGTTAGCTCCTACGAGCAGTACTTC. Translating it yields CASSIMLAVSSYEQYF.

The chain links TRBV2 to TRBJ1-2, with D hard to call. Trimming shortened V by 2 bases and J by 8 bases, and 18 bases separated the two germline ends. The CDR3 consists of 15 residues. Germline V gene sequence: CDR1 SNHLY, CDR2 FYNNEI. Written as DNA, the CDR3 is TGTGCCAGCAGTGAAACCCCCCTGGACGGAGGAGGCTACACCTTC. Protein: CASSETPLDGGGYTF.

The J gene is TRBJ2-3, the V gene TRBV18; no reliable D call. The germline CDR1 and CDR2 sequences are KGHSH and LQKENI. The CDR3 is 14 amino acids. With 0 bases removed from V and 0 bases from J, the gap between germline ends came to 4 bases. Here the CDR3 reads CASSPPSSTDTQYF. CDR3 bases: TGTGCCAGCTCACCACCTAGTAGCACAGATACGCAGTATTTT.

This clone showed up just once. Here the CDR3 DNA reads TGTGCCAGCAGCTCCCAGGGCGTCTTGAACACTGAAGCTTTCTTT. As protein: CASSSQGVLNTEAFF. V usage is TRBV7-2 and J usage is TRBJ1-1; a possible D gene is TRBD1 (5 bases). V lost 4 bases and J 0 bases, leaving 12 bases between the germline ends. This CDR3 contains 15 residues. Germline lookup yields CDR1 SGHTA and CDR2 FQGNSA.

The chain links TRBV27 to TRBJ1-6, with TRBD1 matching over 8 bases. Germline CDR1 reads MNHEY; CDR2 reads SMNVEV (reference sequence). The CDR3 runs to 15 residues. With V trimmed by 6 bases and J by 6 bases, 7 bases remained unmatched. The CDR3 DNA sequence: TGTGCCAGCAGACCGACAGGGGTACCTAATTCACCCCTCCACTTT. Residues: CASRPTGVPNSPLHF.

This clone occurred once. J is TRBJ1-1 and V is TRBV19; D gene ambiguous. The germline CDR1 and CDR2 sequences are LNHDA and SQIVND (reference sequence). With 3 bases removed from V and 3 bases from J, the gap between germline ends came to 14 bases. This CDR3 has 15 amino acids. This CDR3 reads CASSIGPGYDTEAFF. CDR3 bases: TGTGCCAGTAGTATCGGCCCGGGGTACGACACTGAAGCTTTCTTT.

The rearrangement uses TRBV11-2 and TRBJ2-4; 14 nucleotides match TRBD2. Germline lookup yields CDR1 SGHAT and CDR2 FQNNGV. CDR3 length equals 15 residues. V lost 4 bases to trimming and J lost 7 bases; unmatched junction nucleotides: 3. This chain's CDR3 is CASSSTSGRANIQYF. CDR3 sequence (DNA): TGTGCCAGCAGCTCGACTAGCGGGAGGGCGAACATTCAGTACTTC.

A few counts support this clone. The chain recombines TRBV18 with TRBJ2-7; the D is unclear. Trimming stripped 2 bases from V and 5 bases from J, with 13 bases between. The CDR3 has 14 amino acids. Per germline, CDR1 KGHSH and CDR2 LQKENI. The CDR3 sequence is CASSPIITSDEQYF. The CDR3 DNA is TGTGCCAGCTCACCAATAATCACGAGCGACGAGCAGTACTTC.

The chain links TRBV11-1 to TRBJ2-1; D possibly corresponds to TRBD2 (6 bases). The CDR3 length is 14 residues. Germline V gene data show CDR1 as SGHAT and CDR2 as FQDESV (reference sequence). Trimming stripped 3 bases from V and 7 bases from J, with 13 bases between. CDR3 loop: CASSFEGGGNEQFF. CDR3 coding DNA: TGTGCCAGCAGCTTCGAGGGAGGTGGAAATGAGCAGTTCTTC. Using reference TRBV11-1 and TRBJ2-1 for the parts outside the CDR3, the full variable domain is EAEVAQSPRYKITEKSQAVAFWCDPISGHATLYWYRQILGQGPELLVQFQDESVVDDSQLPKDRFSAERLKGVDSTLKIQPAELGDSAMYLCASSFEGGGNEQFFGPGTRLTVL.

The chain is built from TRBV30 and TRBJ2-5; tentatively, D is TRBD1 (5 bases). Germline-derived CDR1 and CDR2 are GTSNPN and SVGIG (reference sequence). This CDR3 region has 15 residues. The V gene lost 3 bases and the J gene lost 4 bases, with 18 bases spanning the gap. CDR3 in DNA: TGTGCCTGGAGGTCTAAGGGCAGGGTCGGAGAGACCCAGTACTTC. Translated, it gives CAWRSKGRVGETQYF.

V is TRBV7-2 and J is TRBJ2-1; D is uncertain. From germline, CDR1 is SGHTA and CDR2 FQGNSA. Trimming pared 4 bases from V and 10 bases from J, leaving 20 bases between. This CDR3 is 15 amino acids long. CDR3 amino acids: CASSYSAGGLREQFF. DNA for the CDR3: TGTGCCAGCAGCTACTCAGCCGGTGGGCTCAGAGAGCAGTTCTTC.

By frequency in the sample, this clone is medium-sized. Distinct nucleotide sequences in the sample also encode this CDR3. The chain joins TRBV11-2 to TRBJ2-7, with TRBD1 matching over 7 bases. There are 14 residues in the CDR3. After removal of 2 bases from V and 4 bases from J, the junction contained 5 bases not matched to a gene. Germline V gene data show CDR1 as SGHAT and CDR2 as FQNNGV. The CDR3 region is CASSLYRGGYEQYF. The CDR3 nucleotides are TGTGCCAGCAGCTTATACAGGGGTGGGTACGAGCAGTACTTC.

The gene calls are TRBV2 and TRBJ1-2; tentative D call: TRBD1 (6 bases). Per germline, CDR1 SNHLY and CDR2 FYNNEI. The germline V and J ends were trimmed by 4 bases and 6 bases, with 15 bases remaining between them. The CDR3 spans 14 residues. The DNA for the CDR3 is TGTGCCAGCAGTGTAACCCGGGACACCGATGGCTACACCTTC. It translates to CASSVTRDTDGYTF.

The chain joins TRBV5-1 to TRBJ2-3, with 8 bases lining up with TRBD1. V lost 4 bases and J lost 4; bases outside the gene matches: 5. The CDR3 loop spans 14 amino acids. Germline CDR1 SGHRS, CDR2 YFSETQ. The CDR3 region is CASSQGQVADTQYF. Written as DNA, the CDR3 is TGCGCCAGCAGCCAGGGACAGGTAGCAGATACGCAGTATTTT.

V is TRBV19 and J is TRBJ2-7; D might be TRBD1 (6 bases). V lost 1 base and J 6 bases, leaving 19 bases between the germline ends. CDR1 and CDR2 from the germline V gene are LNHDA and SQIVND (reference sequence). This CDR3 has 16 residues. CDR3 nucleotide sequence: TGTGCCAGTAGTATAGCCCGCTGGACAGATAGGCGCGAGCAGTACTTC. Its translation is CASSIARWTDRREQYF.

The chain combines TRBV19 with TRBJ1-5; the match to TRBD1 covers 9 bases. The germline V gene has CDR1 LNHDA and CDR2 SQIVND (reference sequence). V was clipped by 7 bases and J by 5 bases; unmatched bases: 9. The CDR3 covers 15 residues. CDR3 bases: TGTGCCAGTACCACCGGGACAGGGTTTTATCAGCCCCAGCATTTT. This sequence encodes CASTTGTGFYQPQHF. The variable domain in full, completed from reference TRBV19 and TRBJ1-5, reads DGGITQSPKYLFRKEGQNVTLSCEQNLNHDAMYWYRQDPGQGLRLIYYSQIVNDFQKGDIAEGYSVSREKKESFPLTVTSAQKNPTAFYLCASTTGTGFYQPQHFGDGTRLSIL.

The chain employs TRBV6-1 and TRBJ1-4, with TRBD1 as a possible D gene (5 bases). The V end lost 7 bases, the J end lost 6 bases, and 9 bases lay between the germline ends. The CDR3 sequence is 12 residues long. Looked up from germline, CDR1 is MNHNS and CDR2 is SASEGT. CDR3 in amino acids: CASTGPDEKLFF. CDR3 in DNA: TGTGCCAGCACAGGGCCGGATGAAAAACTGTTTTTT.

The chain carries TRBV7-3 and TRBJ2-2, with 9 bases lining up with TRBD2. This CDR3 spans 14 amino acids. Germline V gene data show CDR1 as SGHTA and CDR2 as FQGTGA. V lost 5 bases and J lost 5; bases outside the gene matches: 3. CDR3 protein: CASSLAGLTGELFF. DNA of the CDR3: TGTGCCAGCAGCCTAGCGGGACTAACCGGGGAGCTGTTTTTT.

The chain recombines TRBV11-3 with TRBJ2-3, with D perhaps matching TRBD2 (6 bases). The germline V and J ends were trimmed by 5 bases and 2 bases, with 17 bases remaining between them. CDR3 length: 16 amino acids. Germline V gene data show CDR1 as SGHNT and CDR2 as YENEEA. CDR3 region: CASSPGTLPPTDTQYF. CDR3 nucleotide sequence: TGTGCCAGCAGCCCCGGGACTCTCCCCCCCACAGATACGCAGTATTTT.

The chain joins TRBV21-1 to TRBJ2-3. TRBV21-1 is shown as a pseudogene. This CDR3 region has 17 residues. The CDR3 region has the DNA TGTGCCAGCAGCTCCAGCCCCCGGTTCATGAGCACAGATACGCAGTATTTT. Encoded protein: CASSSSPRFMSTDTQYF.

This chain links TRBV4-3 with TRBJ1-1; D gene unclear. The CDR3 contains 16 residues. V lost 0 bases, J lost 0 bases, and 11 bases lay in between. Germline-derived CDR1 and CDR2 are LGHNA and YSLEER. The CDR3 is CASSQDWWRLNTEAFF. In DNA form, the CDR3 reads TGCGCCAGCAGCCAAGATTGGTGGCGTTTGAACACTGAAGCTTTCTTT.

The chain combines TRBV4-3 with TRBJ1-2, with 7 bases matching TRBD1. Looked up from germline, CDR1 is LGHNA and CDR2 is YSLEER. Germline trimming cut 1 base from V and 7 bases from J; bases unmatched to any gene: 12. This CDR3 spans 16 amino acids. CDR3 protein: CASSQGGTVTTLGYTF. CDR3 sequence (DNA): TGCGCCAGCAGCCAAGGGGGGACAGTGACGACGCTTGGCTACACCTTC.

V is TRBV15 and J is TRBJ2-2; 8 nucleotides match TRBD2. The V gene end was trimmed by 6 bases and the J gene end by 1 base; junction bases not matched to a gene: 7. This CDR3 region has 16 residues. Looked up from germline, CDR1 is LNHNV and CDR2 is YYDKDF (reference sequence). The DNA of the CDR3 is TGTGCCACCAGGATGAGGGGACTAGTGAACACCGGGGAGCTGTTTTTT. Translated, it gives CATRMRGLVNTGELFF.

V usage is TRBV15 and J usage is TRBJ2-3; 13 bases agree with TRBD2. The CDR3 extends over 16 amino acids. Germline V gene lookup returns CDR1 LNHNV and CDR2 YYDKDF (reference sequence). J gave up 2 bases and V 6 bases, and 5 bases lay outside the gene matches. Here the CDR3 reads CATSGGLAGDTDTQYF. The CDR3 coding sequence is TGTGCCACCAGTGGTGGACTAGCGGGAGACACAGATACGCAGTATTTT.